The 15 T cell receptor beta chains listed next were all sequenced from one sample in a study of blood T cell repertoires in COVID-19. Measured with immunoSEQ multiplex PCR; TCRdb has only the in-frame clones, and not every one. The sample lists some 310,000 clones, roughly 86% seen once, with almost 9.5% in the top ten. The sequenced material came from PBMCs or T cells enriched from blood (not recorded which). These TCRs come from a woman aged 30 to 39 who had recovered from COVID-19.

The J gene is TRBJ2-4, the V gene TRBV6-5; D might be TRBD1 (5 bases). Germline CDR1 is MNHEY and CDR2 is SVGAGI. The CDR3 spans 15 residues. Trimming removed 7 bases at V and 1 base at J, with 14 bases between. The CDR3 reads CASNTEGVAKNIQYF. The CDR3 DNA is TGTGCCAGCAATACAGAAGGGGTGGCCAAAAACATTCAGTACTTC.

The chain carries TRBV6-4 and TRBJ2-2, with a weak D call TRBD1 (5 bases). V gave up 6 bases and J gave up 3 bases, with 17 bases separating them. The CDR3 consists of 16 residues. Germline values: CDR1 MRHNA, CDR2 SNTAGT. The DNA of the CDR3 is TGTGCCAGCAGCGCCAGCCTCAGGGTAGACACCGGGGAGCTGTTTTTT. It codes for CASSASLRVDTGELFF.

The chain employs TRBV28 and TRBJ2-1, with TRBD2 as a possible D gene (5 bases). The CDR3 covers 13 residues. Trimming shortened V by 10 bases and J by 7 bases, and 17 bases separated the two germline ends. CDR1 is MDHEN, CDR2 SYDVKM, per germline. The CDR3 spells CATMDLGVNEQFF. DNA of the CDR3: TGTGCCACTATGGACTTGGGCGTTAATGAGCAGTTCTTC.

The chain is built from TRBV15 and TRBJ1-4, with 7 bases aligning to TRBD1. The germline V gene encodes CDR1 LNHNV and CDR2 YYDKDF (reference sequence). Losses at the gene ends were 4 bases for V and 5 bases for J; bases not matched to a gene: 10. CDR3 length: 16 amino acids. The CDR3 region is CATSTYGVQGNEKLFF. The CDR3 bases are TGTGCCACCAGCACGTACGGGGTACAGGGGAATGAAAAACTGTTTTTT.

The V call is TRBV2, the J call TRBJ2-1, with D unresolved. V lost 3 bases and J 0 bases, leaving 15 bases between the germline ends. Germline CDR1 reads SNHLY; CDR2 reads FYNNEI. The CDR3 loop spans 17 amino acids. DNA of the CDR3: TGTGCCAGCAGTGATCAGTCTTGGGCAGTCTCCTACAATGAGCAGTTCTTC. Its translation: CASSDQSWAVSYNEQFF.

The CDR3 here is CSARGQAYTF. In DNA form, the CDR3 reads TGCAGTGCTAGAGGCCAGGCGTACACCTTC. V usage is TRBV20-1 and J usage is TRBJ1-2; D gene unclear. V was cut by 1 base and J by 11 bases, with 8 bases left in between. The germline gives CDR1 DFQATT, CDR2 SNEGSKA (reference sequence). The CDR3 loop spans 10 amino acids.

This chain links TRBV27 with TRBJ2-7, with 8 bases aligning to TRBD2. The germline V gene has CDR1 MNHEY and CDR2 SMNVEV (reference sequence). J lost 2 bases, V lost 5 bases, and 8 bases had no gene match. The CDR3 is made up of 15 amino acids. As DNA, the CDR3 is TGTGCCAGCAGTCCAGGGACTAGAGGTACCTACGAGCAGTACTTC. Protein sequence: CASSPGTRGTYEQYF.

This chain links TRBV19 with TRBJ1-1, with 8 bases fitting TRBD1. Germline assignment: CDR1 LNHDA and CDR2 SQIVND (reference sequence). J gave up 1 base and V 7 bases, and 8 bases lay outside the gene matches. The CDR3 is 15 residues long. This CDR3 reads CASTMQGASNTEAFF. In DNA, the CDR3 is TGTGCCAGTACCATGCAGGGGGCGTCGAACACTGAAGCTTTCTTT.

The rearrangement joins TRBV6-5 to TRBJ1-5, with TRBD1 identical over 8 bases. CDR3 size: 14 residues. V gave up 10 bases and J gave up 5 bases; unmatched junction bases: 10. Germline CDR1 reads MNHEY; CDR2 reads SVGAGI. CDR3 in amino acids: CATKDRDLDQPQHF. The CDR3 bases are TGTGCCACGAAGGACAGGGACCTCGATCAGCCCCAGCATTTT.

The rearrangement links TRBV5-4 to TRBJ2-1; D ambiguous. Looked up from germline, CDR1 is SGHNT and CDR2 is YYREEE (reference sequence). CDR3 length: 14 residues. The V end lost 0 bases, the J end lost 8 bases, and 12 bases lay between the germline ends. The CDR3 DNA sequence: TGTGCCAGCAGCTTGGTATTTTATTCGGATGAGCAGTTCTTC. As protein: CASSLVFYSDEQFF.

This chain joins TRBV27 and TRBJ2-1; 7 nucleotides line up with TRBD1. CDR1 MNHEY and CDR2 SMNVEV come from the germline V gene (reference sequence). V trimming: 3 bases; J trimming: 7 bases; junction bases outside the gene matches: 6. The CDR3 length is 14 residues. CDR3 nucleotides: TGTGCCAGCAGTTTCCGGGACAGCGCTAATGAGCAGTTCTTC. This gives the protein CASSFRDSANEQFF.

The chain recombines TRBV28 with TRBJ1-1; no reliable D call. The germline gives CDR1 MDHEN, CDR2 SYDVKM. This CDR3 is 15 amino acids long. Trimming removed 3 bases from V and 2 bases from J, with 13 bases in between. CDR3 bases: TGTGCCAGCAGTTTCCCCGCTACAGCCAACACTGAAGCTTTCTTT. Its protein is CASSFPATANTEAFF.

V and J are TRBV7-2 and TRBJ1-2, with TRBD1 identical over 8 bases. The CDR3 covers 16 residues. V lost 5 bases to trimming and J lost 5 bases; unmatched junction nucleotides: 13. The germline CDR1 and CDR2 sequences are SGHTA and FQGNSA. Here the CDR3 DNA reads TGTGCCAGCAGCCCGCCCCAGGGGGCCGGTACTTATGGCTACACCTTC. This sequence encodes CASSPPQGAGTYGYTF.

The V call is TRBV5-1, the J call TRBJ1-5; TRBD1 matches 11 bases. The trim removed 5 bases at V and 5 bases at J, leaving 6 bases unmatched. In germline, CDR1 is SGHRS, CDR2 YFSETQ. CDR3 length: 15 residues. The CDR3 region is CASRLGTGGYQPQHF. The CDR3 bases are TGCGCCAGCAGACTGGGGACAGGGGGTTATCAGCCCCAGCATTTT.

The V gene is TRBV6-5, the J gene TRBJ2-5; D gene unclear. Germline CDR1 reads MNHEY; CDR2 reads SVGAGI. With 3 bases removed from V and 2 bases from J, the gap between germline ends came to 7 bases. The CDR3 is 13 residues long. The CDR3 spells CASSYMAQETQYF. CDR3 in DNA: TGTGCCAGCAGTTATATGGCTCAAGAGACCCAGTACTTC.